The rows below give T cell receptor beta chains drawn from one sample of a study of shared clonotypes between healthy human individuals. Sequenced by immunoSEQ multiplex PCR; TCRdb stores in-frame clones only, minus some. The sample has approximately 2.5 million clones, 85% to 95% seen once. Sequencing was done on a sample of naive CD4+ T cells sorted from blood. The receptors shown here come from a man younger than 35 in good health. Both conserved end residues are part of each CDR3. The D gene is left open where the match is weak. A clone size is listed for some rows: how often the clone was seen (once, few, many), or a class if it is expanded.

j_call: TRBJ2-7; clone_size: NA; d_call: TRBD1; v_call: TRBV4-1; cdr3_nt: TGCGCCAGCAGCCTCGTGTCGGGACAGGGAGCCTACGAGCAGTACTTC; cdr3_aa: CASSLVSGQGAYEQYF
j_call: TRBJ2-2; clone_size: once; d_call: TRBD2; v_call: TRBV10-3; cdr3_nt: TGTGCCATCAGTGCTAGCGGGAACACCGGGGAGCTGTTTTTT; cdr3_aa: CAISASGNTGELFF
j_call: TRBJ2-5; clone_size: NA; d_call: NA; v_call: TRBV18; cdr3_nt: TGTGCCAGCTCTGCGGGAGAGACCCAGTACTTC; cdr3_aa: CASSAGETQYF
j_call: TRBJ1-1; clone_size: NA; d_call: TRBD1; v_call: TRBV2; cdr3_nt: TGTGCCAGCTCGCAGACAGGGGGGAACACTGAAGCTTTCTTT; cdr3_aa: CASSQTGGNTEAFF
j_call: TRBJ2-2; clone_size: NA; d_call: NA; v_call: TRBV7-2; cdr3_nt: TGTGCCAGCAGCTTAAAAGTCATAGGAGGGGGGAACACCGGGGAGCTGTTTTTT; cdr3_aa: CASSLKVIGGGNTGELFF
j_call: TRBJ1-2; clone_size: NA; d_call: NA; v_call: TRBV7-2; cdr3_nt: TGTGCCAGCAGCTTGTCAATACTGCTAGGTGGCTACACCTTC; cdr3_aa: CASSLSILLGGYTF
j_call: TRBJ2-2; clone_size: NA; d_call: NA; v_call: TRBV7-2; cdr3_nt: TGTGCCTCAGGCAAGCCGGGCACCGGGGAGCTGTTTTTT; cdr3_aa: CASGKPGTGELFF
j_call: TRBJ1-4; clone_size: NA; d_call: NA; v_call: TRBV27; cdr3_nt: TGTGCCAGCAGTCCCGCGGGGGCGGGTGAAAAACTGTTTTTT; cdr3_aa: CASSPAGAGEKLFF
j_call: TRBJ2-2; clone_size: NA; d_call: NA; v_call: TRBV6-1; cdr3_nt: TGTGCCAGCATGGGCGGAGTGAACACCGGGGAGCTGTTTTTT; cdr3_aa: CASMGGVNTGELFF
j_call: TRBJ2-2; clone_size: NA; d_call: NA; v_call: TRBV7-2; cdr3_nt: TGTGCCAGCAGCTTGACGGGCTTCTACACCGGGGAGCTGTTTTTT; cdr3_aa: CASSLTGFYTGELFF
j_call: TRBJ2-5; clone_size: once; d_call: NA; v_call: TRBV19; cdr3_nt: TGTGCCAGTAGTGCCACTGCTGGGGTGGAGACCCAGTACTTC; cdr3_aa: CASSATAGVETQYF
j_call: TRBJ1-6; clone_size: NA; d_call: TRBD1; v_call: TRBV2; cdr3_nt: TGTGCCAGCAGGCAGGGGGCGGTTTCACCCCTCCACTTT; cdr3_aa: CASRQGAVSPLHF
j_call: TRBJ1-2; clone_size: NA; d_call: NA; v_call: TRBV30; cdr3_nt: TGTGCCTGGAGTTATAGTGGTGACTATGGCTACACCTTC; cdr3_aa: CAWSYSGDYGYTF
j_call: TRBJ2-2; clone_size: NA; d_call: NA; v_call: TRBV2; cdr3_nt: TGTGCCAGCAGTCTACAGGGTCCGGGCACCGGGGAGCTGTTTTTT; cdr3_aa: CASSLQGPGTGELFF
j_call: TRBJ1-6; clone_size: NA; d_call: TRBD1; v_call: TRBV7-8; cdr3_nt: TGTGCCAGCAGCCGGGGGACAGGGGCATATAATTCACCCCTCCACTTT; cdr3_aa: CASSRGTGAYNSPLHF
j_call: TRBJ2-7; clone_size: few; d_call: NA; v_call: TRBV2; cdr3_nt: TGTGCCAGCAGTCCAGGTGACTACGAGCAGTACTTC; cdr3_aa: CASSPGDYEQYF
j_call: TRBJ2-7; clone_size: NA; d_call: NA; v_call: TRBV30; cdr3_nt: TGTGCCTGGACCCTCCAACCCGGCAGGGCCTACGAGCAGTACTTC; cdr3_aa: CAWTLQPGRAYEQYF
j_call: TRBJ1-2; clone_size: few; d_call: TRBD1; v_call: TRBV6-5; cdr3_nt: TGTGCCAGCAGTTACGGGGCAGGGGGCTCCTATGGCTACACCTTC; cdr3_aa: CASSYGAGGSYGYTF
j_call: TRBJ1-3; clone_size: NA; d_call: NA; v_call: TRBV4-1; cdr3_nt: TGCGCCAGCAGCGAGCCCCTCGGCACCATATATTTT; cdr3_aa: CASSEPLGTIYF
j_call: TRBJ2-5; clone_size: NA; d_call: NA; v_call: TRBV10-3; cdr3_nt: TGTGCCATCAGTGATGGCGGACAACTTCAAGAGACCCAGTACTTC; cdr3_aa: CAISDGGQLQETQYF
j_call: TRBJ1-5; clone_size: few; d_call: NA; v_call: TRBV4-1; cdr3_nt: TGCGCCAGCAGCCAAGATCTGTCCAGGGACAATCAGCCCCAGCATTTT; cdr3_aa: CASSQDLSRDNQPQHF
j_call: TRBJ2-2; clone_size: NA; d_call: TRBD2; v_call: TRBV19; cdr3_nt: TGTGCCAGTCTAACTAGCGGGAGGGACACCGGGGAGCTGTTTTTT; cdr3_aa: CASLTSGRDTGELFF
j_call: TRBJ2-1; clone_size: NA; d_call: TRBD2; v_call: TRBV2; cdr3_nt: TGTGCCAGCAGCGCTAGCGGGGGGCCCCCCAATGAGCAGTTCTTC; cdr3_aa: CASSASGGPPNEQFF
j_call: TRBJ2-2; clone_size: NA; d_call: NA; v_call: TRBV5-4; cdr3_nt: TGTGCCAGCAGCCGACTAGATACCGGGGAGCTGTTTTTT; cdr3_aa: CASSRLDTGELFF
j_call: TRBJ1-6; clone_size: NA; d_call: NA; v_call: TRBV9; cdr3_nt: TGTGCCAGCAGCCCCGGGAGGGGGAAACTTCTTTATAATTCACCCCTCCACTTT; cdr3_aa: CASSPGRGKLLYNSPLHF
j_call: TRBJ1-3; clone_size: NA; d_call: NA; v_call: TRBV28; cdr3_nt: TGTGCCAGCAGTTTAGCACGACACTCTGGAAACACCATATATTTT; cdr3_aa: CASSLARHSGNTIYF
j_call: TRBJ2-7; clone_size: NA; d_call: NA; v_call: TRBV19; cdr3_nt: TGTGCCAGTAGTATATCTCACGGAACTATCTACGAGCAGTACTTC; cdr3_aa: CASSISHGTIYEQYF
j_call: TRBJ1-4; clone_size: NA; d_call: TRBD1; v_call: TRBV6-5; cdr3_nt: TGTGCCAGCAGTTATTCACAGGGGGCGTATATTGAAAAACTGTTTTTT; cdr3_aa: CASSYSQGAYIEKLFF
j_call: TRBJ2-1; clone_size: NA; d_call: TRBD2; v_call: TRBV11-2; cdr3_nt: TGTGCCAGCAGCCTCCCGGGACTAGGTATGAATGAGCAGTTCTTC; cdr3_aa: CASSLPGLGMNEQFF
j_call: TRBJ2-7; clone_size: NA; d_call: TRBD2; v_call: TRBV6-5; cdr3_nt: TGTGCCAGCAGCCGCGGGCGGGGGGCCGAGCAGTACTTC; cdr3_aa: CASSRGRGAEQYF
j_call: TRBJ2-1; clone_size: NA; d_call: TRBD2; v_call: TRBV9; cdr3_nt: TGTGCCAGCAGCGTAAGGGGTAGCGGGAAAAACTACAATGAGCAGTTCTTC; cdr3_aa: CASSVRGSGKNYNEQFF
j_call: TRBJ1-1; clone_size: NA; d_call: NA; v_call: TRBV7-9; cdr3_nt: TGTGCCAGCAGCTTAACAGGCGACACTGAAGCTTTCTTT; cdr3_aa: CASSLTGDTEAFF
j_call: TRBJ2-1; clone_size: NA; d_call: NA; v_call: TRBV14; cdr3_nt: TGTGCCAGCAAGAAGGGGGGTAGCTACAATGAGCAGTTCTTC; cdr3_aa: CASKKGGSYNEQFF
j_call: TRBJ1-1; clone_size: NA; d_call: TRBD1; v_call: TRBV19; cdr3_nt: TGTGCCAGTAGGAGACAGGGAAACACTGAAGCTTTCTTT; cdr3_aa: CASRRQGNTEAFF
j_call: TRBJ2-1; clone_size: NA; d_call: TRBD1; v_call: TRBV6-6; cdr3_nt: TGTGCCAGCAGCCGGGACAGGGGGCAGGGTGAGCAGTTCTTC; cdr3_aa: CASSRDRGQGEQFF
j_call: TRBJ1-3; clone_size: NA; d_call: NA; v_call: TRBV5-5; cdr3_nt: TGTGCCAGCAGCTTCCAGGGGCCGAGCTCTGGAAACACCATATATTTT; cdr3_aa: CASSFQGPSSGNTIYF
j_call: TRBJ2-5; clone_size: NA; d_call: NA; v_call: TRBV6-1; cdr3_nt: TGTGCCAGCAGCCGATGGGAAGTTACCCAAGAGACCCAGTACTTC; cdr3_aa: CASSRWEVTQETQYF
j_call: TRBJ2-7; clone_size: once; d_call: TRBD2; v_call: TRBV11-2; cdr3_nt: TGTGCCAGCAGCTTAAGTCTAGCGGGACCTTACGAGCAGTACTTC; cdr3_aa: CASSLSLAGPYEQYF
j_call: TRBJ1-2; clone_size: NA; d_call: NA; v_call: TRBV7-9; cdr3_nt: TGTGCCAGCAGCTTGGTTGACAGAGACTACACCTTC; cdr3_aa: CASSLVDRDYTF
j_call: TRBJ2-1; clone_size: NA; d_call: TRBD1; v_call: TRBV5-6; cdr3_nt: TGTGCCAGCAGCCCTGGGACAGGGGGCGCGTACAATGAGCAGTTCTTC; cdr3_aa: CASSPGTGGAYNEQFF
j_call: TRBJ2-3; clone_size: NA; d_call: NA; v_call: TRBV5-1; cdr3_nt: TGCGCCAGCAGCTTGGCCCCGGTAGCTCAAGATACGCAGTATTTT; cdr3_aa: CASSLAPVAQDTQYF
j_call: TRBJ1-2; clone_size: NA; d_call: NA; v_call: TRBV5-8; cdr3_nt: TGTGCCAGCAGCTTGCTTGTGGGTAGTCCCAACTATGGCTACACCTTC; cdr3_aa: CASSLLVGSPNYGYTF
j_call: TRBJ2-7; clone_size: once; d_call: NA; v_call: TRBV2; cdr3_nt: TGTGCCAGCAGTGAACTGGGGCCTCACTACGAGCAGTACTTC; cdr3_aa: CASSELGPHYEQYF
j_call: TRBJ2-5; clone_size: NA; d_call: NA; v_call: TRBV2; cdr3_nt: TGTGCCAGCAGCCAAGACTTCACGGAGACCCAGTACTTC; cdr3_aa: CASSQDFTETQYF
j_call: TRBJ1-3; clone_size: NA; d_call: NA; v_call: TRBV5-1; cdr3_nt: TGCGCCAGCAGCCCGGGACCGACCGACTCTGGAAACACCATATATTTT; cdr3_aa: CASSPGPTDSGNTIYF
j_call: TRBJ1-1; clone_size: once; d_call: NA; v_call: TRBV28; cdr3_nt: TGTGCCAGCAGTCAAACAGGGATCTTCATGAACACTGAAGCTTTCTTT; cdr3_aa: CASSQTGIFMNTEAFF